Presented here are 9 T cell receptor beta chains from one specimen sequenced in a study of blood T cell repertoires in COVID-19. The method was immunoSEQ multiplex PCR; TCRdb's version includes in-frame clones alone and lacks a portion of them. Found here are 150,000 to 200,000 clones, about four fifths of them singletons; the top ten hold around 12%. The sample was peripheral blood. The receptors were gathered from a woman aged 80 or older with COVID-19, enrolled during active disease.

Only a few counts were recorded for this clone. The chain employs TRBV21-1 and TRBJ2-1; the tabulated D call, TRBD2, remains unverified against the DNA. TRBV21-1 is a listed pseudogene. The CDR3 consists of 14 residues. CDR3 amino acids: CASSRWTRGYEQFF. CDR3 coding DNA: TGTGCCAGCAGCAGATGGACCCGAGGGTATGAGCAGTTCTTC.

This clone was seen more than once but under ten times. This chain joins TRBV7-2 and TRBJ2-7; D is possibly TRBD1 (6 bases). V lost 5 bases to trimming and J lost 2 bases, with 13 bases between them. This CDR3 has 14 residues. Germline V CDR1 and CDR2: SGHTA, FQGNSA. The CDR3 loop reads CASSPKTGPYEQYF. The CDR3 DNA reads as TGTGCCAGCAGCCCGAAAACAGGGCCCTACGAGCAGTACTTC.

This clone was detected only once. The V and J genes are TRBV27 and TRBJ1-4, with D maybe TRBD1 (5 bases). V shed 5 bases and J shed 4 bases, with 11 bases lying between them. Germline assignment: CDR1 MNHEY and CDR2 SMNVEV (reference sequence). There are 14 residues in the CDR3. CDR3 loop: CASSPDSRNEKLFF. The CDR3, as DNA: TGTGCCAGCAGTCCCGACAGCCGTAATGAAAAACTGTTTTTT.

In its sample, this clone was seen once. V is TRBV3-1 (or the pseudogene TRBV3-2) and J is TRBJ1-2, with D perhaps TRBD1 (6 bases). The CDR3 is 14 residues long. Looked up from germline, CDR1 is LGHDT and CDR2 is YNNKEL (reference sequence). With 3 bases removed from V and 2 bases from J, the gap between germline ends came to 10 bases. CDR3 sequence reads: CASSQWTANYGYTF. DNA of the CDR3: TGTGCCAGCAGCCAGTGGACAGCCAACTATGGCTACACCTTC.

V is TRBV4-1 and J is TRBJ1-3; D is ambiguous. This CDR3 is built from 14 residues. Trimming cost V 4 bases and J 9 bases, with 16 bases left between them. The V gene's germline CDR1 is MGHRA and CDR2 YSYEKL. The CDR3 is CASSLPLTGGTIYF. CDR3 sequence (DNA): TGCGCCAGCAGCCTACCCCTGACTGGAGGCACCATATATTTT.

The chain links TRBV18 to TRBJ2-2, with TRBD1 matching 7 bases. Germline V gives CDR1 KGHSH, CDR2 LQKENI. This CDR3 spans 15 amino acids. Trimming removed 4 bases from V and 1 base from J; junction bases left unmatched: 3. CDR3: CASSRGTVNTGELFF. The CDR3 DNA reads TGTGCCAGCTCACGGGGGACAGTGAACACCGGGGAGCTGTTTTTT.

V is TRBV10-2 and J is TRBJ2-7, with D tentatively TRBD2 (6 bases). The CDR3 covers 14 residues. Germline loops: CDR1 WSHSY, CDR2 SAAADI. Trimming cost V 6 bases and J 2 bases, with 14 bases left between them. CDR3 sequence: CASRVLTGAYEQYF. The DNA for the CDR3 is TGCGCCAGCAGAGTCTTAACGGGGGCCTACGAGCAGTACTTC.

The J gene is TRBJ1-5, the V gene TRBV3-1 (or the pseudogene TRBV3-2); perhaps TRBD1 as D (5 bases). V was trimmed by 1 base and J by 8 bases, leaving 15 bases between them. Germline-derived CDR1 and CDR2 are LGHDT and YNNKEL (reference sequence). CDR3 length: 15 residues. The CDR3 DNA reads TGTGCCAGCAGCCAAGGGGTGACGGGGGGGGAGCCCCAGCATTTT. Encoded protein: CASSQGVTGGEPQHF.

The V gene is TRBV5-6, the J gene TRBJ1-3; D remains ambiguous. Germline V lookup: CDR1 SGHDT, CDR2 YYEEEE. The CDR3 contains 14 residues. V lost 4 bases and J lost 1, with 9 bases in between. The CDR3 loop reads CASSLWSSGNTIYF. The CDR3 bases are TGTGCCAGCAGCCTGTGGAGTTCTGGAAACACCATATATTTT.